Listed below are T cell receptor beta chains from one sample, sequenced in a study of T cells after yellow fever vaccination. TCRdb itself ran the 5' RACE reads through MiXCR, one entry per CDR3 protein. The table includes about 340,000 distinct CDR3 sequences, 7.5% to 9% detected once. The sample was PBMCs, taken on the day of the first yellow fever vaccination. These receptors came from a man aged 18 to 35 who received the YFV17D yellow fever vaccine. Both conserved end residues are trimmed from each CDR3.

v_call	cdr3_aa
TRBV5-1	ASSTPQGNTEAF
TRBV20-1	SARGHGGANEKLF
TRBV18	ASSPTGSSPGNTIY
TRBV11-3	ASSSYQQGTDEQF
TRBV12-3/TRBV12-4	ASSDGTGINQPQH
TRBV11-2	ASSLGQGPSPAF
TRBV4-2	ASSQAANTIY
TRBV7-9	ASSLGVGVNEQF
TRBV5-4	ASSLALGNYGYT
TRBV7-6	ASSLGGNEPF
TRBV12-5	ASGRGLAGQTQY
TRBV12-3/TRBV12-4	ASSLDAENRKGF
TRBV12-3/TRBV12-4	ASLIEYRGDEQY
TRBV9	ASSVEDGQETQY
TRBV20-1	SALGQPDSPLH
TRBV15	ATSRDPTGGSTDTQY
TRBV5-1	ASSFSGGPGETQY
TRBV5-1	ASSVGLAGGNQETQY
TRBV5-1	ASSKEYGGAYEQF
TRBV6-1	ASSALGGSPLH
TRBV18	ASSPASGIQETQY
TRBV20-1	SARGQGGYQPQH
TRBV5-1	ASSFQASNYGYT
TRBV6-2/TRBV6-3	ASGPVGTSYEQY
TRBV7-9	ASRGTSGESADTQY
TRBV20-1	SARGSMGDQETQY
TRBV20-1	SADGAGGTDTQY
TRBV20-1	SARAGWETQY
TRBV11-2	ASSLEWSNNEQF
TRBV7-2	ASSGSLQGAGEKLF
TRBV18	ASSPGLAGDTDTQY
TRBV4-3	ASSQDSQGGEQY
TRBV10-3	ASIPGRQTYEQY
TRBV4-3	ASSQESGGIGTDTQY
TRBV5-1	ASSLLPGNTIY
TRBV7-9	ASSTRTGTNVLT
TRBV7-2	ASSLYPAYEQY
TRBV5-4	ASLGLAGRDTQY
TRBV6-1	ASTISGGIGYT
TRBV5-1	ASSLLPPGQPPQNIQY
TRBV6-1	ASRSRHSGANVLT